This T cell receptor (beta chain) was retrieved from a study of blood T cells in healthy people across ages. A word on this clonotype: Its target is not known.

The CDR3 consists of 13 residues. Germline values: CDR1 MGHRA, CDR2 YSYEKL. V lost 0 bases and J 12 bases, leaving 12 bases between the germline ends. Using a J-beta primer mix together with a sample-barcoded 5' primer, a second PCR was run for roughly 6 to 11 cycles. TCRdb itself ran the 5' RACE reads through MiXCR, one entry per CDR3 protein. The sample records roughly 500,000 distinct CDR3 sequences, around 24% being singletons. Broader study findings: Naive T cell percentage showed a strong correlation with TCR beta diversity.

In addition, the sample was reused for a study of T cells of mothers and their children. That paper adds: All extracted RNA went into cDNA synthesis, 1.5 ug per 15 ul.

The V gene is TRBV4-1, the J gene TRBJ2-4; D remains unclear. This TCR was sampled from a boy aged 5 to 17 in good health. Sequencing was performed on blood. The CDR3 region is CASSQDLAANQYF. In nucleotides, the CDR3 is TGCGCCAGCAGCCAAGATCTGGCAGCAAATCAGTACTTC.